This TCR beta chain was documented in a study of spatial heterogeneity in lung cancer. For the study at large: The average appearance count of each unique TCR and UMI combination in raw reads was more than 9.5.

Germline CDR1 is MNHNY and CDR2 is SVGAGI (reference sequence). The CDR3 is 18 amino acids. V lost 2 bases and J 0 bases, leaving 16 bases between the germline ends. Each CDR3 protein is one row after TCRdb ran MiXCR on the 5' RACE reads. Of about 50,000 distinct CDR3 sequences in the sample, approximately 7.6% were seen once. Documented time point: sample taken at primary tumor resection. Whole RNA obtained from tumor, nontumor lung or frozen PBMC underwent sequencing without sorting. This TCR was recovered from a female donor with early-stage non-small cell lung cancer. The V call is TRBV6-6, the J call TRBJ2-2, with D perhaps matching TRBD1 or TRBD2 (5 bases each). The specimen was PBMCs, collected at surgery. CDR3 coding DNA: TGTGCCAGCAGTTACCCTAACCGGGACCCCGCGAACACCGGGGAGCTGTTTTTT. This codes for CASSYPNRDPANTGELFF.